This T cell receptor (beta chain) was retrieved from a study of blood T cell repertoires in COVID-19. Whole-study context: From the United States, Italy and Spain came samples of acute and convalescent COVID-19. PBMCs, B-cell-depleted T cells, or T cells provided the cDNA or gDNA that made up the material.

In germline, CDR1 is MGHRA, CDR2 YSYEKL. V lost 5 bases and J 3 bases, leaving 13 bases between the germline ends. This CDR3 contains 14 residues. Authors' methods: Nucleated cell counts were estimated from reference gene primer amplification. Assay used: immunoSEQ multiplex PCR; TCRdb lists only in-frame clones, some missing. V, J and clone size were drawn from that table, and D and trimming were deduced from the DNA. The table records hundreds of thousands of clones, 85% of them present only once. This sequence originates from a woman under 30 with acute or convalescent COVID-19. Source material: peripheral blood. This chain joins TRBV4-1 and TRBJ1-1; a possible D gene is TRBD1 (6 bases). CDR3 sequence (DNA): TGCGCCAGCAGCGCGGGGGCCGGGGACACTGAAGCTTTCTTT. It specifies CASSAGAGDTEAFF.